Listed below are T cell receptor beta chains from one sample, sequenced in a study of control samples from healthy donors and cancer patients. TCRdb keeps only in-frame clones here, not all; method: immunoSEQ multiplex PCR. The data show 150,000 to 200,000 clones, with 85% to 95% seen just once and about 1.4% held by the top ten. Sequenced: blood. Receptors were obtained from a man in his thirties or forties in good health. The CDR3 runs from the conserved cysteine through the conserved F or W. A D gene is named only where the DNA matches it firmly. Only part of the rows carry a size: once, few, many, or a class if the clone is expanded.

V	size	J	D	DNA	CDR3
TRBV12-3/TRBV12-4	-	TRBJ2-5	-	TGTGCCAGCAGTTTAGGAGATCAAGAGACCCAGTACTTC	CASSLGDQETQYF
TRBV3-1/TRBV3-2	-	TRBJ2-1	TRBD1	TGTGCCAGCAGCCAAGGCAGTACAGGGGGCTGGAACCACAATGAGCAGTTCTTC	CASSQGSTGGWNHNEQFF
TRBV7-2	-	TRBJ2-3	-	TGTGCCAGCAGCTTAGTAGGGGGGCGAGATACGCAGTATTTT	CASSLVGGRDTQYF
TRBV2	-	TRBJ1-5	-	TGTGCCAGCACCTACAGGGAAAGCAATCAGCCCCAGCATTTT	CASTYRESNQPQHF
TRBV2	-	TRBJ2-1	-	TGTGCCAGCAGGACGGGCGCCGGAGACGAGCAGTTCTTC	CASRTGAGDEQFF
TRBV6-1	-	TRBJ2-1	-	TGTGCCAGCAGTGAACATGTTCCGCTTTACAATGAGCAGTTCTTC	CASSEHVPLYNEQFF
TRBV30	-	TRBJ2-3	TRBD2	TGTGCCTGGAGTCTGCTAGCGGGCACAGATACGCAGTATTTT	CAWSLLAGTDTQYF
TRBV5-5	once	TRBJ2-2	TRBD2	TGTGCCAGCAGCCAACTAGCGGGGGGGCGGTCGAACACCGGGGAGCTGTTTTTT	CASSQLAGGRSNTGELFF
TRBV28	-	TRBJ1-5	-	TGTGCCAGCAGTTTAAACGGGAGGCCCCAGCATTTT	CASSLNGRPQHF
TRBV28	-	TRBJ2-3	-	TGTGCCAGCAGCCCATTCCTCATACTCACAGATACGCAGTATTTT	CASSPFLILTDTQYF
TRBV30	-	TRBJ2-1	-	TGTGCCTGGATTGGAGGGAAAATCAATGAGCAGTTCTTC	CAWIGGKINEQFF
TRBV6-5	-	TRBJ2-3	-	TGTGCCAGCAGTTTCACCCGCCTTAGCGGCACAGATACGCAGTATTTT	CASSFTRLSGTDTQYF
TRBV29-1	-	TRBJ2-7	-	TGCAGCGTTGAAGGGGGCCAAAACGAGCAGTACTTC	CSVEGGQNEQYF
TRBV15	-	TRBJ2-3	-	TGTGCCACCAGCAGAAAGGTGGATACGCAGTATTTT	CATSRKVDTQYF
TRBV7-9	-	TRBJ1-4	-	TGTGCCAGCAGCTTAGCACGGGGTAATGAAAAACTGTTTTTT	CASSLARGNEKLFF
TRBV18	-	TRBJ1-2	-	TGTGCCAGCTCACCACGTGGGGGCACTAACTATGGCTACACCTTC	CASSPRGGTNYGYTF
TRBV2	-	TRBJ2-1	-	TGTGCCAGCAGTGAACTGAGCTCCTACAATGAGCAGTTCTTC	CASSELSSYNEQFF
TRBV11-3	-	TRBJ2-1	-	TGTGCCAGCAGCTTAACGAGTTTATGGGGCCCGGACAATGAGCAGTTCTTC	CASSLTSLWGPDNEQFF
TRBV2	-	TRBJ1-2	-	TGTGCCAGTCAGGGTAGTGGGGAGTATGGCTACACCTTC	CASQGSGEYGYTF
TRBV28	-	TRBJ2-6	-	TGTGCCAGCAGTTTACCTGGCTCTGGGGCCAACGTCCTGACTTTC	CASSLPGSGANVLTF
TRBV5-1	once	TRBJ1-2	TRBD1	TGCGCCAGCAGCCCTGACAGGGAGGATGGTGGCTACACCTTC	CASSPDREDGGYTF
TRBV7-9	-	TRBJ1-1	-	TGTGCCAGCAGCTTAGCCGTAATGAACACTGAAGCTTTCTTT	CASSLAVMNTEAFF
TRBV27	-	TRBJ1-2	-	TGTGCCAGCAGTTTATCGGCAGGGGCCAACTATGGCTACACCTTC	CASSLSAGANYGYTF
TRBV11-2	-	TRBJ2-1	TRBD2	TGTGCCAGCAGCCGTCGCGCTAGCGGGAGGGTTTACAATGAGCAGTTCTTC	CASSRRASGRVYNEQFF
TRBV20-1	-	TRBJ2-5	TRBD1	TGCAGTGCTAGTATTGACAGGGGTTTTGAGACCCAGTACTTC	CSASIDRGFETQYF
TRBV5-4	-	TRBJ2-3	TRBD2	TGTGCCACCGCAAGCGGGGGGGCGGGCCGGGCAGATACGCAGTATTTT	CATASGGAGRADTQYF
TRBV12-3/TRBV12-4	-	TRBJ2-2	-	TGTGCCAGCAGTTTATTAGGCACCGGGGAGCTGTTTTTT	CASSLLGTGELFF
TRBV7-9	-	TRBJ1-6	-	TGTGCCAGCAGCTGGGCGGGGCCTATTAATTCACCCCTCCACTTT	CASSWAGPINSPLHF
TRBV25-1	-	TRBJ2-1	TRBD2	TGTGCCAGCAATCCGCCTAGCGGAACATTGGCCAATGAGCAGTTCTTC	CASNPPSGTLANEQFF
TRBV5-1	few	TRBJ2-7	-	TGCGCCAGCAGCTTCGGGAGGGACAGTGACGAGCAGTACTTC	CASSFGRDSDEQYF
TRBV9	-	TRBJ2-2	-	TGTGCCAGCAGCGTAAGTCCCTCCGGGGAGCTGTTTTTT	CASSVSPSGELFF
TRBV6-5	-	TRBJ2-7	TRBD2	TGTGCCAGCAGGACCGGGACTAGGCTCACGTCAGGGCAGTACTTC	CASRTGTRLTSGQYF